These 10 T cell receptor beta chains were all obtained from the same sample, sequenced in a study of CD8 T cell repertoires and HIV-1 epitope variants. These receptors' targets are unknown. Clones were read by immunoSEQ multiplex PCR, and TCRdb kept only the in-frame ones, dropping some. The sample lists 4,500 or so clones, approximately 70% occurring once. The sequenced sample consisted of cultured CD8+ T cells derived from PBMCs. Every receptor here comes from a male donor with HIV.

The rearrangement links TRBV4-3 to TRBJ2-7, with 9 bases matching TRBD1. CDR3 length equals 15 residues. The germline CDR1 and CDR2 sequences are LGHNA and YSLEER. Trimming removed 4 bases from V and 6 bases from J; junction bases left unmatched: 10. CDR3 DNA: TGCGCCAGCAGCCTATCCGACAGGGGGGAACGCGAGCAGTACTTC. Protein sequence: CASSLSDRGEREQYF.

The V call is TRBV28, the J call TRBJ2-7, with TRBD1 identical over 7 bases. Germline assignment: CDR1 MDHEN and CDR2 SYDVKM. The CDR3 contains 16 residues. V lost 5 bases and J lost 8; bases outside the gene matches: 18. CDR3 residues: CASSPKDRVGPTKQYF. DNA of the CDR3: TGTGCCAGCAGTCCGAAAGACAGGGTAGGCCCTACGAAGCAGTACTTC. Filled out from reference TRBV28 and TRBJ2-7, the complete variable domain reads DVKVTQSSRYLVKRTGEKVFLECVQDMDHENMFWYRQDPGLGLRLIYFSYDVKMKEKGDIPEGYSVSREKKERFSLILESASTNQTSMYLCASSPKDRVGPTKQYFGPGTRLTVT.

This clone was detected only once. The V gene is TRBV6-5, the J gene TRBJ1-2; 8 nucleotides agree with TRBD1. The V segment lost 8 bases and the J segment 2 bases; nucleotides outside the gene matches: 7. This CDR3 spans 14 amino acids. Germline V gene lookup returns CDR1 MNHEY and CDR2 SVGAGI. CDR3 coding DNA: TGTGCCAGCGGGGGGACAGGTGACAACTATGGCTACACCTTC. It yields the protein CASGGTGDNYGYTF.

The CDR3: CASSWPSGGAYEQYF. CDR3 DNA sequence: TGTGCCAGCAGCTGGCCTAGCGGGGGGGCCTACGAGCAGTACTTC. The V call is TRBV7-9, the J call TRBJ2-7, with 12 bases matching TRBD2. Germline CDR1 and CDR2: SEHNR and FQNEAQ (reference sequence). This CDR3 spans 15 amino acids. Trimming cost V 4 bases and J 2 bases; bases outside gene matches: 3. Together with reference TRBV7-9 and TRBJ2-7, the CDR3 gives the full variable domain: DTGVSQNPRHKITKRGQNVTFRCDPISEHNRLYWYRQTLGQGPEFLTYFQNEAQLEKSRLLSDRFSAERPKGSFSTLEIQRTEQGDSAMYLCASSWPSGGAYEQYFGPGTRLTVT.

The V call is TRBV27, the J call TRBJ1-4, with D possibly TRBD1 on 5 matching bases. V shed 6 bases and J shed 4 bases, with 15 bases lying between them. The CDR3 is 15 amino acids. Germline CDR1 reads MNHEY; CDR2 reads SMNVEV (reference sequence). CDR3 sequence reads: CASSRTGTHNEKLFF. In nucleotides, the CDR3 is TGTGCCAGCAGCCGTACCGGGACCCATAATGAAAAACTGTTTTTT.

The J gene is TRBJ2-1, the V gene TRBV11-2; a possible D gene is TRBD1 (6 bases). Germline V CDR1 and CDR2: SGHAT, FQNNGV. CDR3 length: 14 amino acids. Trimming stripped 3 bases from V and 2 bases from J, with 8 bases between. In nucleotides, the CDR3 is TGTGCCAGCAGCTTGACAGGCGCCTACAATGAGCAGTTCTTC. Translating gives CASSLTGAYNEQFF.

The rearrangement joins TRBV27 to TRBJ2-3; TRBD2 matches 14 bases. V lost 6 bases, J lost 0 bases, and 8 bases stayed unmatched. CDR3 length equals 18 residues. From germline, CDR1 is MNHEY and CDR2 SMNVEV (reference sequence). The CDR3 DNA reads TGTGCCAGCAGACCCACGACTAGCGGGAGGGCTAGCACAGATACGCAGTATTTT. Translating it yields CASRPTTSGRASTDTQYF.

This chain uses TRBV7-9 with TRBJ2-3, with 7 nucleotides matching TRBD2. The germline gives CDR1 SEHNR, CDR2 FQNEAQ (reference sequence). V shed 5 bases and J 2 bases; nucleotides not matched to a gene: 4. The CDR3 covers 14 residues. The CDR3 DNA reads TGTGCCAGCAGCCCGAGCGGGAACACAGATACGCAGTATTTT. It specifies CASSPSGNTDTQYF.

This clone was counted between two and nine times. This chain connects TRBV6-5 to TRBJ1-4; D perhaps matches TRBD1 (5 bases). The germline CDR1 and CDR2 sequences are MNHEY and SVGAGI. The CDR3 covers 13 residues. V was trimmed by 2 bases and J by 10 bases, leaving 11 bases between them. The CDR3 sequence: CASSYKWGLKLFF. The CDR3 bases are TGTGCCAGCAGTTACAAATGGGGACTAAAACTGTTTTTT.

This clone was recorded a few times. The CDR3 sequence: CASSLQETQYF. The CDR3 DNA reads as TGTGCCAGCAGCTTGCAAGAGACCCAGTACTTC. This sequence joins TRBV5-4 and TRBJ2-5; D is unclear. Germline V gene data show CDR1 as SGHNT and CDR2 as YYREEE (reference sequence). The CDR3 contains 11 residues. Trimming pared 1 base from V and 2 bases from J, leaving 0 bases between.